The following is a T cell receptor (beta chain) sequence with its context. Its specificity is unknown. The PCR employed 60 Vbeta primers together with 13 Jbeta primers. Clones were read by immunoSEQ multiplex PCR, and TCRdb kept only the in-frame ones, dropping some. The table lists around 190,000 clones, with more than 0.75% in the top ten. Germline V lookup: CDR1 MNHEY, CDR2 SVGAGI. The CDR3 contains 15 residues. The V and J ends lost 4 bases and 2 bases respectively, with 15 bases between them. These data are taken from a study of cytomegalovirus exposure and HLA in healthy donors. Study-wide points: In a later analysis, CMV-associated beta chains were mostly HLA-associated, it appeared. Most TCR beta V segments were productive about 87% or about 30% of the time in an earlier analysis.

The sample consisted of PBMCs. V and J are TRBV6-5 and TRBJ2-7; tentatively, D is TRBD1 (6 bases). This clonotype was obtained from a woman between 25 and 40 years old in good health and CMV-seropositive. The CDR3 reads CASSFGRDITYEQYF. CDR3 nucleotides: TGTGCCAGCAGTTTCGGCCGGGACATTACCTACGAGCAGTACTTC.